This is a list of T cell receptor beta chains from one sample in a study of blood T cell repertoires in COVID-19. Generated by immunoSEQ multiplex PCR, the TCRdb table keeps only in-frame clones and is missing some. The table lists 65,000 to 80,000 clones, roughly four fifths of them singletons, with 20% to 25% in the top ten. The sequencing input was peripheral blood. These receptors were taken from a human donor in a cohort sampled during active COVID-19. Each CDR3 is given with its conserved first and last residue. A D gene is named only where the DNA matches it firmly. Clone sizes are given selectively: once, few, many, or a class where the clone is expanded.

D gene | clone size | J gene | V gene | CDR3 protein | CDR3 DNA
NA | once | TRBJ2-7 | TRBV29-1 | CSVAADSTYEQYF | TGCAGCGTCGCCGCGGACAGCACCTACGAGCAGTACTTC
NA | NA | TRBJ2-7 | TRBV11-2 | CASSLVAGIEYF | TGTGCCAGCAGCTTAGTAGCAGGGATCGAGTACTTC
TRBD1 | NA | TRBJ2-7 | TRBV19 | CASSTRDRSYEQYF | TGTGCCAGTAGTACTCGGGACAGATCTTACGAGCAGTACTTC
TRBD1 | NA | TRBJ2-7 | TRBV19 | CASSIGTGFSYEQYF | TGTGCCAGTAGTATCGGGACAGGGTTTTCCTACGAGCAGTACTTC
TRBD2 | NA | TRBJ2-1 | TRBV29-1 | CSVAPRSGGNYNEQFF | TGCAGCGTTGCGCCCCGAAGCGGGGGCAACTACAATGAGCAGTTCTTC
NA | NA | TRBJ1-6 | TRBV6-5 | CASSYSSQGRNSPLHF | TGTGCCAGCAGTTACTCGAGTCAGGGGAGAAATTCACCCCTCCACTTT
TRBD1 | NA | TRBJ2-7 | TRBV2 | CASSTGQAVSYEQYF | TGTGCCAGCAGTACGGGACAGGCTGTCTCCTACGAGCAGTACTTC
NA | NA | TRBJ2-4 | TRBV30 | CAWSASAKNIQYF | TGTGCCTGGAGTGCGTCTGCCAAAAACATTCAGTACTTC
TRBD1 | few | TRBJ1-6 | TRBV28 | CASRSTGRSRDSLSPLHF | TGTGCCAGCAGATCGACCGGCCGTTCTCGGGACAGTTTATCGCCCCTCCACTTT
TRBD1 | NA | TRBJ1-6 | TRBV3-1/TRBV3-2 | CASSQGGGRPPLHF | TGTGCCAGCAGCCAAGGAGGGGGCAGGCCACCCCTCCACTTT
NA | NA | TRBJ1-4 | TRBV13 | CASSFGQNNEKLFF | TGTGCCAGCAGCTTCGGACAGAATAATGAAAAACTGTTTTTT
NA | NA | TRBJ1-3 | TRBV2 | CASSEDRSSGNTIYF | TGTGCCAGCAGTGAGGACAGAAGCTCCGGAAACACCATATATTTT
NA | NA | TRBJ2-7 | TRBV5-1 | CASSLTSYEQYF | TGCGCCAGCAGCTTGACCAGCTACGAGCAGTACTTC
TRBD2 | NA | TRBJ2-7 | TRBV11-2 | CASSSNSGTSYEQYF | TGTGCCAGCAGCTCGAATAGCGGGACCTCCTACGAGCAGTACTTC
TRBD2 | once | TRBJ2-2 | TRBV19 | CASSMVAGYLSSTGELFF | TGTGCCAGTAGTATGGTAGCGGGGTATCTATCGAGCACCGGGGAGCTGTTTTTT
NA | NA | TRBJ1-5 | TRBV10-1 | CASSDAGDQPQHF | TGCGCCAGCAGTGATGCAGGGGACCAGCCCCAGCATTTT
NA | NA | TRBJ1-1 | TRBV6-5 | CASSYSGGGTEAFF | TGTGCCAGCAGTTACTCCGGCGGGGGGACTGAAGCTTTCTTT
NA | NA | TRBJ1-5 | TRBV7-8 | CASSPPPGRRGIRNQPQHF | TGTGCCAGCAGCCCACCCCCCGGCAGGAGGGGTATTCGCAATCAGCCCCAGCATTTT
NA | NA | TRBJ1-2 | TRBV28 | CASSSSQGRYGYTF | TGTGCCAGCAGTTCCTCTCAGGGGCGGTATGGCTACACCTTC
NA | NA | TRBJ1-2 | TRBV5-1 | CASSLDRSYGYTF | TGCGCCAGCAGCTTGGACAGGTCCTATGGCTACACCTTC
NA | NA | TRBJ2-7 | TRBV3-1/TRBV3-2 | CASSPPWDTYEQCF | TGTGCCAGCAGCCCCCCCTGGGACACATACGAGCAGTGCTTC
NA | NA | TRBJ2-4 | TRBV27 | CASSLTIGTTKNIQYF | TGTGCCAGCAGCCTAACTATAGGGACAACCAAAAACATTCAGTACTTC
NA | once | TRBJ2-7 | TRBV7-2 | CASSSRTSSSYEQYF | TGTGCCAGCAGCTCTAGAACCAGTTCTAGTTACGAGCAGTACTTC
TRBD2 | NA | TRBJ2-1 | TRBV11-2 | CASSTPSGGFTEQFF | TGTGCCAGCAGCACACCTAGCGGGGGGTTCACTGAGCAGTTCTTC
NA | NA | TRBJ2-3 | TRBV5-1 | CASSLGTSTDTQYF | TGCGCCAGCAGCTTGGGGACAAGCACAGATACGCAGTATTTT
TRBD1 | NA | TRBJ1-4 | TRBV15 | CATSRRQGVNEKLFF | TGTGCCACCAGCAGAAGACAGGGGGTTAATGAAAAACTGTTTTTT
TRBD2 | NA | TRBJ2-2 | TRBV5-1 | CASSLVAGDTGELFF | TGCGCCAGCAGCTTGGTCGCGGGGGACACCGGGGAGCTGTTTTTT
TRBD2 | NA | TRBJ2-7 | TRBV11-2 | CASSLLASGGSYEQYF | TGTGCCAGCAGCTTGCTGGCTAGCGGTGGGTCCTACGAGCAGTACTTC
NA | few | TRBJ1-1 | TRBV29-1 | CSVIRQNTEAFF | TGCAGCGTTATCAGGCAGAACACTGAAGCTTTCTTT
TRBD2 | NA | TRBJ2-1 | TRBV15 | CATSSLRGEHNEQFF | TGTGCCACCAGCAGCCTCCGGGGGGAACACAATGAGCAGTTCTTC
NA | few | TRBJ1-1 | TRBV7-9 | CASSPRAELSLGAFF | TGTGCCAGCAGCCCTAGAGCCGAACTCTCTCTTGGAGCTTTCTTT
TRBD1 | NA | TRBJ1-1 | TRBV6-6 | CASREDRGRNTEAFF | TGTGCCAGCAGGGAGGACAGGGGCCGAAACACTGAAGCTTTCTTT
NA | few | TRBJ1-3 | TRBV7-2 | CASSLGQGINTIYF | TGTGCCAGCAGCTTAGGGCAGGGTATAAACACCATATATTTT
TRBD1 | NA | TRBJ1-4 | TRBV5-1 | CASSLWGTGGNEKLFF | TGCGCCAGCAGCTTGTGGGGGACAGGGGGAAATGAAAAACTGTTTTTT
NA | NA | TRBJ1-6 | TRBV21-1 | CASSKGGDRVDNSPLHF | TGTGCCAGCAGCAAAGGGGGGGACAGGGTGGATAATTCACCCCTCCACTTT
NA | NA | TRBJ2-5 | TRBV24-1 | CATSDRGRKETQYF | TGTGCCACCAGTGATAGGGGCAGAAAAGAGACCCAGTACTTC
NA | NA | TRBJ1-5 | TRBV10-2 | CASSDQVDQPQHF | TGCGCCAGCAGTGATCAGGTAGATCAGCCCCAGCATTTT
NA | NA | TRBJ2-7 | TRBV5-6 | CASSLADSRYF | TGTGCCAGCAGCTTGGCCGACAGCCGGTACTTC
TRBD1 | NA | TRBJ1-6 | TRBV6-5 | CATGRTGGDSPLHF | TGTGCCACCGGCAGGACAGGGGGCGATTCACCCCTCCACTTT
NA | NA | TRBJ2-5 | TRBV18 | CASSPAPPPGTQYF | TGTGCCAGCTCACCAGCACCTCCACCGGGGACCCAGTACTTC